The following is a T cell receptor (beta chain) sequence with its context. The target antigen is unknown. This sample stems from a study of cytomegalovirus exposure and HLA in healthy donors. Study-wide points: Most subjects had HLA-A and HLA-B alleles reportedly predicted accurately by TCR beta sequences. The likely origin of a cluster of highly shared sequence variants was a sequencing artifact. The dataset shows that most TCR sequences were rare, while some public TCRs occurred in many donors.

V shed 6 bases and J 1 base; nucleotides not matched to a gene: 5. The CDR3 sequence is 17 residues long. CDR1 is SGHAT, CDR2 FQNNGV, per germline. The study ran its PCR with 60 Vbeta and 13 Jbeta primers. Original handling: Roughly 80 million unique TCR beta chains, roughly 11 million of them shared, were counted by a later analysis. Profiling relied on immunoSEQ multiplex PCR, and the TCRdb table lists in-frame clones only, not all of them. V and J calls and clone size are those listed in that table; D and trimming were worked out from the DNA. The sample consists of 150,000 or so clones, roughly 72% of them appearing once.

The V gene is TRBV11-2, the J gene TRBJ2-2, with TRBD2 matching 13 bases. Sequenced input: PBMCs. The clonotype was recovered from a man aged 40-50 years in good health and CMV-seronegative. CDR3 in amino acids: CASRPTSGRRNTGELFF. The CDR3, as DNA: TGTGCCAGCAGACCGACTAGCGGGAGGCGGAACACCGGGGAGCTGTTTTTT. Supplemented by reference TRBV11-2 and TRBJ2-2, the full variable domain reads EAGVAQSPRYKIIEKRQSVAFWCNPISGHATLYWYQQILGQGPKLLIQFQNNGVVDDSQLPKDRFSAERLKGVDSTLKIQPAKLEDSAVYLCASRPTSGRRNTGELFFGEGSRLTVL.